This TCR beta chain came from a study of a mutant IDH1 vaccine in newly diagnosed glioma. Study-level background: Initiation of the vaccine course occurred 4-6 weeks after radiotherapy alone, or alongside temozolomide cycles.

Sample time point: week 5, during vaccination. Each vaccine dose was 300 ug of mutant IDH1 20-mer peptide, with topical imiquimod. Assay: immunoSEQ multiplex PCR; the TCRdb copy retains only in-frame clones and omits some. Of approximately 60,000 clones listed, 90% are singletons. Germline V gene data show CDR1 as SNHLY and CDR2 as FYNNEI. The trim removed 8 bases at V and 6 bases at J, leaving 6 bases unmatched. CDR3 length: 14 residues. On this clone: Its target is not known.

The sequencing here drew on PBMCs, taken from a glioma patient whose treatment included an IDH1 peptide vaccine. The rearrangement links TRBV2 to TRBJ1-5, with 11 bases identical to TRBD1. This TCR derives from a woman aged 40 to 50 with glioma. The CDR3 region is CASGGTGGTQPQHF. Written as DNA, the CDR3 is TGTGCCAGCGGGGGGACAGGGGGAACTCAGCCCCAGCATTTT. Supplemented by reference TRBV2 and TRBJ1-5, the full variable domain reads EPEVTQTPSHQVTQMGQEVILRCVPISNHLYFYWYRQILGQKVEFLVSFYNNEISEKSEIFDDQFSVERPDGSNFTLKIRSTKLEDSAMYFCASGGTGGTQPQHFGDGTRLSIL.